Given below is one TCR beta chain in context. Clones were sequenced by immunoSEQ multiplex PCR, and TCRdb holds only the in-frame ones, with some missing. Of 42,000 or so clones listed, approximately 85% are singletons. The entry originates in a study of blood T cell repertoires in COVID-19. Study overall: From the United States, Italy and Spain came samples of acute and convalescent COVID-19.

Germline CDR1 reads MNHEY; CDR2 reads SVGAGI. The CDR3 is 16 residues long. V lost 4 bases to trimming and J lost 2 bases; unmatched junction nucleotides: 3. The sequence was obtained from a middle-aged man with active or convalescent COVID-19. This chain connects TRBV6-5 to TRBJ2-6; 9 bases are a match to TRBD1. The material sequenced was peripheral blood. This CDR3 reads CASSFGTGTGANVLTF. The CDR3 DNA reads TGTGCCAGCAGTTTCGGGACAGGGACTGGGGCCAACGTCCTGACTTTC.